This T cell receptor beta chain was identified in a study of patients and donors after allogeneic stem cell transplantation. MiXCR, run by TCRdb on the RT-PCR reads, gives a single entry per CDR3 protein. The table has 150,000 to 200,000 distinct CDR3 sequences, 20% to 25% seen once; the top ten hold around 26%. This clonotype showed up just a few times. This CDR3 spans 14 amino acids. V lost 4 bases and J 4 bases, leaving 11 bases between the germline ends. Germline-derived CDR1 and CDR2 are LNHDA and SQIVND (reference sequence). V gene TRBV19 combines with J gene TRBJ1-5; D not resolved. What was sequenced was blood, either unsorted or a sorted T cell fraction (not recorded which). This receptor was identified in a human donor who was either an allogeneic HSCT recipient or a stem cell or donor lymphocyte infusion donor (not recorded which). It is not recorded whose cells these are; they may come from a transplant donor. The CDR3 loop reads CASSTPRPNQPQHF. The CDR3, as DNA: TGTGCCAGTAGTACCCCCCGCCCAAATCAGCCCCAGCATTTT.